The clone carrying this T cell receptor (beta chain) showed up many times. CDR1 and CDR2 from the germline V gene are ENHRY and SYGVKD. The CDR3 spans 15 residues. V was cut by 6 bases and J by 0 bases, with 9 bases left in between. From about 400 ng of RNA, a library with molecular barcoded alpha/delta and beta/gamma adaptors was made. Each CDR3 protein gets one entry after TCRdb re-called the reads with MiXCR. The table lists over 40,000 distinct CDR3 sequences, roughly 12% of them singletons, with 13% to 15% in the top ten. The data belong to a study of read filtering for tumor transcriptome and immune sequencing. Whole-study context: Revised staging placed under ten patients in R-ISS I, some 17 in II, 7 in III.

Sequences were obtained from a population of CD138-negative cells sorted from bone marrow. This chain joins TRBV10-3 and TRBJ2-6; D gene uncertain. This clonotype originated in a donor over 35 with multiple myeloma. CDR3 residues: CAIRVGLSGANVLTF. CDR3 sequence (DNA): TGTGCCATCAGGGTGGGCCTCTCTGGGGCCAACGTCCTGACTTTC.